A selection of T cell receptor beta chains follows, all from one sample in a study of immune reconstitution after stem cell transplant in scleroderma. One entry per CDR3 protein, called by TCRdb with MiXCR from the RT-PCR reads. Of approximately 5,000 distinct CDR3 sequences listed, less than 9.5% are singletons. The sample was collected before or after autologous hematopoietic stem cell transplantation (not recorded which). The receptors derive from a male donor with systemic sclerosis. CDR3s include the opening cysteine and the closing phenylalanine or tryptophan. The order of the fields is J gene, D gene, V gene, clone size, CDR3 protein, CDR3 DNA. The D gene is left open where the match is weak. Clone size is not always given. Where it is, it says once, few, many or a class for expanded clones.

TRBJ2-3 | - | TRBV4-3 | medium-sized | CASSLSTGSTDTQYF | TGCGCCAGCAGCCTCAGTACGGGGTCCACAGATACGCAGTATTTT
TRBJ2-7 | - | TRBV6-2/TRBV6-3 | few | CASSSADHEQYF | TGTGCCAGCAGTTCGGCGGACCACGAGCAGTACTTC
TRBJ2-1 | - | TRBV5-1 | - | CASSLFSHNEQFF | TGCGCCAGCAGCTTGTTTTCCCACAATGAGCAGTTCTTC
TRBJ2-7 | TRBD1 | TRBV5-1 | few | CASSLGGQVHEQYF | TGCGCCAGCAGCTTGGGGGGACAGGTCCACGAGCAGTACTTC
TRBJ2-7 | TRBD2 | TRBV20-1 | - | CSARDLGLAGGNSYEQYF | TGCAGTGCTAGAGATCTGGGACTAGCGGGGGGCAACTCCTACGAGCAGTACTTC
TRBJ2-2 | - | TRBV2 | few | CASSKDWNTGELFF | TGTGCCAGCAGTAAGGACTGGAACACCGGGGAGCTGTTTTTT
TRBJ2-5 | - | TRBV29-1 | - | CSTRPAQETQYF | TGCAGTACCCGGCCCGCCCAAGAGACCCAGTACTTC
TRBJ2-3 | - | TRBV20-1 | - | CSARDNADTQYF | TGCAGTGCTAGAGATAATGCAGATACGCAGTATTTT
TRBJ2-2 | TRBD2 | TRBV5-1 | - | CASSPLAGGNTGELFF | TGCGCCAGCAGCCCCCTAGCGGGAGGGAACACCGGGGAGCTGTTTTTT
TRBJ2-1 | - | TRBV4-2 | few | CASSLDGGDNEQFF | TGTGCCAGCAGCCTAGATGGGGGAGACAATGAGCAGTTCTTC
TRBJ1-2 | - | TRBV5-1 | few | CASSPTDGANYGYTF | TGCGCCAGCAGCCCCACGGATGGGGCTAACTATGGCTACACCTTC
TRBJ2-7 | - | TRBV23-1 | - | CASSIESRVSYEQYF | TGCGCCAGCAGTATTGAATCCCGAGTCAGCTACGAGCAGTACTTC
TRBJ2-7 | TRBD1 | TRBV7-2 | medium-sized | CASSLAPGGASYEQYF | TGTGCCAGCAGCTTAGCCCCAGGGGGAGCCTCCTACGAGCAGTACTTC
TRBJ1-3 | - | TRBV5-1 | - | CASSLNGRPEDTIYF | TGCGCCAGCAGCTTGAACGGACGACCAGAGGACACCATATATTTT
TRBJ2-2 | - | TRBV20-1 | - | CSARESTSPYTGELFF | TGCAGTGCTAGAGAGTCTACTTCGCCGTACACCGGGGAGCTGTTTTTT
TRBJ2-4 | - | TRBV18 | few | CASSPPMGSPFENIQYF | TGTGCCAGCTCACCACCGATGGGCAGCCCCTTCGAAAACATTCAGTACTTC
TRBJ1-5 | TRBD1 | TRBV4-3 | few | CASSQDPGTGNQPQHF | TGCGCCAGCAGCCAAGATCCAGGGACAGGGAATCAGCCCCAGCATTTT
TRBJ2-3 | - | TRBV3-1 | - | CASSQGSPQQYF | TGTGCCAGCAGCCAAGGATCCCCCCAGCAGTATTTT
TRBJ2-7 | TRBD2 | TRBV5-1 | few | CASSLGPSGATYEQYF | TGCGCCAGCAGCTTGGGCCCTAGCGGGGCGACCTACGAGCAGTACTTC
TRBJ2-5 | - | TRBV7-9 | - | CAVGGRETQYF | TGTGCGGTCGGAGGGCGGGAGACCCAGTACTTC
TRBJ2-2 | TRBD2 | TRBV20-1 | - | CSASGLASAGELFF | TGCAGTGCTAGCGGACTAGCGTCCGCCGGGGAGCTGTTTTTT
TRBJ1-6 | TRBD1 | TRBV20-1 | few | CSARAGQGNSPLHF | TGCAGTGCTAGGGCGGGACAGGGTAATTCACCCCTCCACTTT
TRBJ2-7 | TRBD1 | TRBV15 | few | CATSRDLGGQGSYF | TGTGCCACCAGCCGAGATTTGGGAGGACAGGGATCGTACTTC
TRBJ1-1 | TRBD1 | TRBV20-1 | - | CSALRTGVTRNTEAFF | TGCAGTGCTCTTCGGACAGGGGTGACTAGGAACACTGAAGCTTTCTTT
TRBJ1-4 | TRBD1 | TRBV2 | medium-sized | CASRGQLNEKLFF | TGTGCCAGCAGGGGACAGCTCAATGAAAAACTGTTTTTT
TRBJ2-7 | - | TRBV5-6 | - | CASSWAPTGNSYEQYF | TGTGCCAGCAGCTGGGCCCCTACGGGGAACTCCTACGAGCAGTACTTC
TRBJ2-1 | TRBD2 | TRBV20-1 | - | CSAPRLAFSEQFF | TGCAGTGCTCCGAGACTAGCGTTTAGTGAGCAGTTCTTC
TRBJ2-1 | TRBD2 | TRBV28 | - | CASSSLLAAGGTEQFF | TGTGCCAGCAGTTCCTTGCTAGCGGCCGGAGGAACTGAGCAGTTCTTC
TRBJ1-1 | - | TRBV5-1 | - | CASRIQGYSEAFF | TGCGCCAGCAGAATCCAGGGTTACTCTGAAGCTTTCTTT
TRBJ2-7 | TRBD2 | TRBV5-1 | - | CASSLMGGDSYEQYF | TGCGCCAGCAGCTTGATGGGGGGGGACTCCTACGAGCAGTACTTC
TRBJ2-1 | TRBD2 | TRBV7-6 | - | CASSPTSGGAYNEQFF | TGTGCCAGCAGCCCTACTAGCGGGGGGGCCTACAATGAGCAGTTCTTC
TRBJ1-2 | TRBD1 | TRBV20-1 | - | CSARRTGVDGYTF | TGCAGTGCTAGGAGGACAGGTGTAGATGGCTACACCTTC
TRBJ2-7 | TRBD2 | TRBV4-2 | medium-sized | CASSQDIPRREGSYEQYF | TGTGCCAGCAGCCAAGATATCCCCCGGCGGGAGGGCTCCTACGAGCAGTACTTC
TRBJ2-1 | - | TRBV27 | - | CASSHTSRSFNEQFF | TGTGCCAGCAGCCACACTAGCAGGTCCTTCAATGAGCAGTTCTTC
TRBJ2-1 | TRBD2 | TRBV29-1 | few | CSAGTSGRLSYNEQFF | TGCAGCGCAGGGACTAGCGGGAGATTGTCATACAATGAGCAGTTCTTC
TRBJ2-1 | - | TRBV28 | medium-sized | CASSLEGSDEQFF | TGTGCCAGCAGTCTAGAGGGGAGTGATGAGCAGTTCTTC
TRBJ1-2 | - | TRBV20-1 | medium-sized | CSARDPFLSNYGYTF | TGCAGTGCTAGAGATCCCTTCCTTTCTAACTATGGCTACACCTTC